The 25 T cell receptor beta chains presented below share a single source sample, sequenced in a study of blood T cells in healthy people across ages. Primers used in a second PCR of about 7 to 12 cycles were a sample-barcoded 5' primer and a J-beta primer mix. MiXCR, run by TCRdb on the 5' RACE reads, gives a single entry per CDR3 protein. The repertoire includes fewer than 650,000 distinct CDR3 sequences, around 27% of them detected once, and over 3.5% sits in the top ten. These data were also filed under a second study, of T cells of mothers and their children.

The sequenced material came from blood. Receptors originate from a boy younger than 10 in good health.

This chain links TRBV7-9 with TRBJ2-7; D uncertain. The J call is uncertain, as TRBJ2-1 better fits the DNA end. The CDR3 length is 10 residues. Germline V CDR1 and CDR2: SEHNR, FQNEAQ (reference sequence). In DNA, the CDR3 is TGTGCCAGCGGGGTGGATGAGCAGTTCTTC. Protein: CASGVDEQFF.

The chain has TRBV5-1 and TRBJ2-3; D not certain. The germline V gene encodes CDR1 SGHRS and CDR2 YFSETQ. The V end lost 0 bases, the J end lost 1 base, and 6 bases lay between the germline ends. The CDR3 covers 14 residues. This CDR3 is CASSLGGRTDTQYF. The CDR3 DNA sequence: TGCGCCAGCAGCTTGGGCGGCCGCACAGATACGCAGTATTTT.

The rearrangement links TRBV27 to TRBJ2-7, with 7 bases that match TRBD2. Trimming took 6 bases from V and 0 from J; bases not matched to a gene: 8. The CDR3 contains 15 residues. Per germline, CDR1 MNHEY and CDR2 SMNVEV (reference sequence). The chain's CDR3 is CASRLGGSLSYEQYF. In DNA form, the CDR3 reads TGTGCCAGCAGACTGGGGGGGTCCCTCTCCTACGAGCAGTACTTC.

The CDR3 DNA follows: TGTGCCAGCAGTTGGGGGACAGGGTCCTACAATGAGCAGTTCTTC. Protein sequence: CASSWGTGSYNEQFF. The chain is built from TRBV6-5 and TRBJ2-1; TRBD1 aligns across 9 bases. This CDR3 has 15 residues. The ends lost 4 bases at V and 1 base at J; junction bases unmatched: 2. Germline lookup yields CDR1 MNHEY and CDR2 SVGAGI.

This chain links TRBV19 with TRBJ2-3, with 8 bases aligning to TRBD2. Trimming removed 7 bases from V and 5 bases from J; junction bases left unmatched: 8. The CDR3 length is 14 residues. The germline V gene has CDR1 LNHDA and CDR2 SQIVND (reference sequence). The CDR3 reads CASTSGSREDTQYF. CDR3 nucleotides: TGTGCCAGTACCAGCGGGAGTCGAGAAGATACGCAGTATTTT.

CDR3: CASTLGQAINQPQHF. The CDR3, as DNA: TGTGCCAGCACCTTGGGGCAGGCGATCAATCAGCCCCAGCATTTT. The chain carries TRBV28 and TRBJ1-5; possible D gene TRBD1, 5 bases. The germline V gene has CDR1 MDHEN and CDR2 SYDVKM. Trimming cost V 7 bases and J 3 bases, with 16 bases left between them. The CDR3 contains 15 residues.

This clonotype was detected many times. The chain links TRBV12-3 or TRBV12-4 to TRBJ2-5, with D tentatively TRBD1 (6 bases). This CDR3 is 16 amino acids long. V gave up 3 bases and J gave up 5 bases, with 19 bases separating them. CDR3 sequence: CASSFLRQEYIETQYF. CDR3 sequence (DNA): TGTGCCAGCAGTTTTTTGCGACAGGAGTACATCGAGACCCAGTACTTC.

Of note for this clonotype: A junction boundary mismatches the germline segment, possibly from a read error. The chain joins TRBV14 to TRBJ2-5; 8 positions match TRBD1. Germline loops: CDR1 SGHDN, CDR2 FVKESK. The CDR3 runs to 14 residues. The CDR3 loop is CASSRTGLRYEQCF. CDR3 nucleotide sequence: TGTGCCAGCAGCCGGACAGGGCTACGCTACGAGCAGTGCTTC.

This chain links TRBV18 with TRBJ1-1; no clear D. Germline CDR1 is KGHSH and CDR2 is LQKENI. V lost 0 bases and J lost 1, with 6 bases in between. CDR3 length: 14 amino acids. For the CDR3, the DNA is TGTGCCAGCTCACCACCGGCCGCGAACACTGAAGCTTTCTTT. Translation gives CASSPPAANTEAFF.

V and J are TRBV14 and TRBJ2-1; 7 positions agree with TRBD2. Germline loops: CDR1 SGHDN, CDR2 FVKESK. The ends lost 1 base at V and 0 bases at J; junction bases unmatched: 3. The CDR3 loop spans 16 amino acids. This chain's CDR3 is CASSQVGGSSYNEQFF. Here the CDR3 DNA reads TGTGCCAGCAGCCAAGTTGGCGGGAGCTCCTACAATGAGCAGTTCTTC.

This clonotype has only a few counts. CDR3 region: CASSFTPSQETQYF. The CDR3 DNA is TGTGCCAGCAGTTTCACGCCAAGCCAAGAGACCCAGTACTTC. The chain combines TRBV12-3 or TRBV12-4 with TRBJ2-5; D call uncertain. The CDR3 has 14 amino acids. Trimming left V 3 bases short and J 1 base short, with 9 bases between.

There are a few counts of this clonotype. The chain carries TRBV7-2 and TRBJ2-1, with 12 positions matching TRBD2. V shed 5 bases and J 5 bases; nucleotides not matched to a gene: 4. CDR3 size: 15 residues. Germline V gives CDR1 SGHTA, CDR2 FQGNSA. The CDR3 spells CASSPSGRADNEQFF. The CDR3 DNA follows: TGTGCCAGCAGCCCTAGCGGGAGGGCCGACAATGAGCAGTTCTTC. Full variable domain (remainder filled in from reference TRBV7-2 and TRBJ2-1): GAGVSQSPSNKVTEKGKDVELRCDPISGHTALYWYRQSLGQGLEFLIYFQGNSAPDKSGLPSDRFSAERTGGSVSTLTIQRTQQEDSAVYLCASSPSGRADNEQFFGPGTRLTVL.

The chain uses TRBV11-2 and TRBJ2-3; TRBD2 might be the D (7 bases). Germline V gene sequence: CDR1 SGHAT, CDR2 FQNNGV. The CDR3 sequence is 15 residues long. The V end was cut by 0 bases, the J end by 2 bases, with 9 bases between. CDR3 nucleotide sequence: TGTGCCAGCAGCTTAGAGCGGGGGCCCACAGATACGCAGTATTTT. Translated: CASSLERGPTDTQYF.

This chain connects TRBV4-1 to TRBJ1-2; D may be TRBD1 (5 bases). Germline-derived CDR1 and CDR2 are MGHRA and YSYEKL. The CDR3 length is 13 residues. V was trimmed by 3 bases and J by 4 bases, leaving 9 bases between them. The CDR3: CASSQGDRYGYTF. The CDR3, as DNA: TGCGCCAGCAGCCAGGGGGACCGCTATGGCTACACCTTC.

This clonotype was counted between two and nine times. The DNA for the CDR3 is TGTGCCACCAGTGAAACGGGACAGGGGGCGACGAGGTGGTACTTC. This codes for CATSETGQGATRWYF. V and J are TRBV24-1 and TRBJ2-7; 12 positions match TRBD1. Per germline, CDR1 KGHDR and CDR2 SFDVKD. V was clipped by 4 bases and J by 12 bases; unmatched bases: 12. The CDR3 has 15 amino acids.

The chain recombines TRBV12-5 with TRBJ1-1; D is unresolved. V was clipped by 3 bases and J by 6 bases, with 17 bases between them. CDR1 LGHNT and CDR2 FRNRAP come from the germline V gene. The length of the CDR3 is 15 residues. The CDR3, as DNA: TGTGCTAGTGGTTTAAATCAGACTCGGAGCGCTGAAGCTTTCTTT. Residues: CASGLNQTRSAEAFF. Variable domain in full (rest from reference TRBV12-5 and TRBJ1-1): DARVTQTPRHKVTEMGQEVTMRCQPILGHNTVFWYRQTMMQGLELLAYFRNRAPLDDSGMPKDRFSAEMPDATLATLKIQPSEPRDSAVYFCASGLNQTRSAEAFFGQGTRLTVV.

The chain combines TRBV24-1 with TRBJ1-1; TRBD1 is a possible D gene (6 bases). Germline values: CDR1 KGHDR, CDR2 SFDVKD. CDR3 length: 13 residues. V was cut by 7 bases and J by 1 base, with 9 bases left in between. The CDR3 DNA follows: TGTGCCACCAGGGACAGATCGAACACTGAAGCTTTCTTT. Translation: CATRDRSNTEAFF.

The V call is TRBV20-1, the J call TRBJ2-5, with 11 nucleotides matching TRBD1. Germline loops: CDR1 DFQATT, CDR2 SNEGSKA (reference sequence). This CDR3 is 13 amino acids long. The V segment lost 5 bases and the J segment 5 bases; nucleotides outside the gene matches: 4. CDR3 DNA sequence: TGCAGTGCTTCGGGACAGGGGGGGGAGACCCAGTACTTC. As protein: CSASGQGGETQYF.

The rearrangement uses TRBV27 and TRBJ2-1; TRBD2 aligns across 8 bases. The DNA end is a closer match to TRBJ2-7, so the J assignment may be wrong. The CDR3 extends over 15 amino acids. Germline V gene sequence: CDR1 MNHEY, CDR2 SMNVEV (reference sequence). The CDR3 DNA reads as TGTGCCAGCAGTTTATTTCCTAGCGGGCAATACGAGCAGTACTTC. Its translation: CASSLFPSGQYEQYF.

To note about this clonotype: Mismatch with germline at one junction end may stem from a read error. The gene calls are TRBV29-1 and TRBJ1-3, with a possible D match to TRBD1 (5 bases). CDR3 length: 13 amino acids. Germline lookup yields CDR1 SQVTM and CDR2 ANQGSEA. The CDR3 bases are TGCGGCGTTCAGGGAATCCCTGGAAACACCATATATTTT. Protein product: CGVQGIPGNTIYF.

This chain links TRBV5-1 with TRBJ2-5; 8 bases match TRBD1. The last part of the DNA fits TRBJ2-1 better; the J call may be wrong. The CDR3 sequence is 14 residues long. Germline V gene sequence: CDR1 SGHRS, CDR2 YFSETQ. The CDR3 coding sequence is TGCGCCAGCAGCCCGAAACAGGGGGACAATGAGCAGTTCTTC. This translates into CASSPKQGDNEQFF.

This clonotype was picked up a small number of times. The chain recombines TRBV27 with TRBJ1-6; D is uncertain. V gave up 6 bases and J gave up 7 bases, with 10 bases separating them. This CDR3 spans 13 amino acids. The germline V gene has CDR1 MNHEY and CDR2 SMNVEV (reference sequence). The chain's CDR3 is CASRPLENSPLHF. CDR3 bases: TGTGCCAGCAGGCCCCTAGAGAATTCACCCCTCCACTTT.

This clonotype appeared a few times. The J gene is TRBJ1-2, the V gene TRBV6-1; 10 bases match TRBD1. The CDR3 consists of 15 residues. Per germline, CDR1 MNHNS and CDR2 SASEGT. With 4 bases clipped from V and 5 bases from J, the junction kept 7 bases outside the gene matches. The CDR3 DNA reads TGTGCCAGCAGTGTAACCGGGACAGGGGCATATGGCTACACCTTC. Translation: CASSVTGTGAYGYTF.

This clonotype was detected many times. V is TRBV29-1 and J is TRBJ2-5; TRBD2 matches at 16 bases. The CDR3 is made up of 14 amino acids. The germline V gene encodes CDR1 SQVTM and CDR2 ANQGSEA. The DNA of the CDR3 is TGCAGTGCCGGGACTAGCGGGAGGGGAGAGACCCAGTACTTC. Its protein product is CSAGTSGRGETQYF.

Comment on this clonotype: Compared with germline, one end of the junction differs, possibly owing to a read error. The CDR3 spells CASREQGLGSSTDAFF. For the CDR3, the DNA is TGTGCCAGCAGAGAACAGGGTCTAGGTTCAAGTACTGATGCTTTCTTT. The V and J genes are TRBV6-1 and TRBJ1-1, with a weak D call TRBD1 (6 bases). Germline CDR1 MNHNS, CDR2 SASEGT. The CDR3 runs to 16 residues.